The clone carrying this T cell receptor (beta chain) was observed a handful of times. Its antigen is not identified. As handled by the study authors: ImmunoSEQ output held junction-only sequences without quality scores, so filtering differed. Libraries were prepared by immunoSEQ multiplex PCR; TCRdb keeps only in-frame clonotypes and omits some of them. V and J calls and clone size come straight from that table; D and trimming were deduced from the DNA. The sample has about 2 million clones, less than 95% seen once. These data belong to a study of shared clonotypes between healthy human individuals. Findings of the study overall: The authors sampled blood alone, and tissue repertoires likely differ. On the whole, naive subsets had larger estimated richness than memory subsets had.

Germline V gene sequence: CDR1 SNHLY, CDR2 FYNNEI. The CDR3 is 15 amino acids. The junction had 7 bases not matched to a gene; V was cut back by 6 bases and J by 4 bases. Naive CD8 populations comprised CD45RO-negative cells positively selected for CCR7, excluding terminally differentiated effector memory CD45RA+ cells. Donors had no recently reported acute infections or vaccinations and were HIV-negative. Sequencing used naive CD8+ T cells sorted from blood. V and J are TRBV2 and TRBJ2-5, with TRBD2 identical over 11 bases. This clonotype was sampled from a man aged 18 to 30 in good health. This chain's CDR3 is CASRVAGGPVETQYF. CDR3 DNA sequence: TGTGCCAGCAGGGTAGCGGGGGGGCCAGTAGAGACCCAGTACTTC.